What follows are 5 T cell receptor beta chains derived from one specimen sequenced in a study of T-cell memory formation after mild COVID-19. Each CDR3 protein is one row after TCRdb ran MiXCR on the 5' RACE reads. Of 450,000 or so distinct CDR3 sequences listed, approximately 25% are singletons. The sequencing input was PBMCs or a T cell subset sorted from them (not recorded which). The receptors come from an adult woman who had mild COVID-19 (a few samples of this study predate the infection). Cell type and time point are not known.

The chain employs TRBV18 and TRBJ2-6; D is unresolved. Germline CDR1 and CDR2: KGHSH and LQKENI. The length of the CDR3 is 15 residues. The germline V and J ends were trimmed by 8 bases and 0 bases, with 11 bases remaining between them. CDR3 amino acids: CASTSRPSGANVLTF. CDR3 sequence (DNA): TGTGCCAGCACCTCTCGCCCCTCTGGGGCCAACGTCCTGACTTTC. Complete variable domain (other parts from reference TRBV18 and TRBJ2-6): NAGVMQNPRHLVRRRGQEARLRCSPMKGHSHVYWYRQLPEEGLKFMVYLQKENIIDESGMPKERFSAEFPKEGPSILRIQQVVRGDSAAYFCASTSRPSGANVLTFGAGSRLTVL.

This clonotype was found a few times. The CDR3 coding sequence is TGCGCCAGCAGCTTGGGGACTAGCGGGAGCGGTACGCAGTATTTT. Amino acid sequence: CASSLGTSGSGTQYF. The chain joins TRBV5-1 to TRBJ2-3; 13 positions match TRBD2. The CDR3 covers 15 residues. Germline V gene sequence: CDR1 SGHRS, CDR2 YFSETQ. Germline trimming cut 0 bases from V and 8 bases from J; bases unmatched to any gene: 3.

In this sample, this clonotype turned up a few times. The CDR3 bases are TGTGCCAGCAGCTTAGCCGGCGGGGGCGCCACCGGGGAGCTGTTTTTT. Protein product: CASSLAGGGATGELFF. J is TRBJ2-2 and V is TRBV7-9, with TRBD2 as a possible D gene (7 bases). CDR1 is SEHNR and CDR2 is FQNEAQ in the germline V gene (reference sequence). The V end was cut by 0 bases, the J end by 4 bases, with 12 bases between. The CDR3 totals 16 residues.

This clonotype was observed many times. The chain links TRBV7-2 to TRBJ2-3; the D is unclear. The CDR3 has 16 residues. Germline-derived CDR1 and CDR2 are SGHTA and FQGNSA. V shed 5 bases and J shed 0 bases, with 15 bases lying between them. Here the CDR3 reads CASSRPMVPSTDTQYF. The CDR3, as DNA: TGTGCCAGCAGCCGCCCGATGGTCCCTAGCACAGATACGCAGTATTTT.

The chain links TRBV20-1 to TRBJ2-4, with 8 bases matching TRBD2. V lost 6 bases and J lost 6; bases outside the gene matches: 10. Germline-derived CDR1 and CDR2 are DFQATT and SNEGSKA (reference sequence). The CDR3 totals 14 residues. This chain's CDR3 is CSAQDRGGGNIQYF. CDR3 nucleotides: TGCAGTGCCCAGGACCGGGGGGGCGGAAACATTCAGTACTTC.